This TCR beta chain was sequenced for a study of T cell repertoires in cytomegalovirus infection. Whole-study context: Signatures in public TCR beta sequences pointed to both CMV infection and matching HLA type.

TCRdb re-analysed the reads in MiXCR, keeping a single row per CDR3 protein. The sample yields a few hundred thousand distinct CDR3 sequences, roughly 20% seen once. Study-level findings and limits: Clonotypes of TCR beta that were HLA-C-restricted and CMV-specific dominated the ex vivo response. Carriage of CMV together with the relevant HLA was identifiable through cumulative public TCR beta family frequency.

Trimming removed 4 bases at V and 0 bases at J, with 13 bases between. The germline V gene encodes CDR1 SGHAT and CDR2 FQDESV (reference sequence). There are 15 residues in the CDR3. This clonotype was counted at least ten times. Its specificity is unknown. The sequence was obtained from a human donor in good health (CMV status not recorded). Some clones in this sample may be carry-over from other donors' samples. The genes are TRBV11-1 and TRBJ2-7; no definite D call. The sequenced material came from CD8+ T cells from PBMCs. The CDR3 DNA reads as TGTGCCAGCAGCTACGCGACCGAGAGCTCCTACGAGCAGTACTTC. Its protein product is CASSYATESSYEQYF. The whole variable domain, remainder taken from reference TRBV11-1 and TRBJ2-7, is EAEVAQSPRYKITEKSQAVAFWCDPISGHATLYWYRQILGQGPELLVQFQDESVVDDSQLPKDRFSAERLKGVDSTLKIQPAELGDSAMYLCASSYATESSYEQYFGPGTRLTVT.